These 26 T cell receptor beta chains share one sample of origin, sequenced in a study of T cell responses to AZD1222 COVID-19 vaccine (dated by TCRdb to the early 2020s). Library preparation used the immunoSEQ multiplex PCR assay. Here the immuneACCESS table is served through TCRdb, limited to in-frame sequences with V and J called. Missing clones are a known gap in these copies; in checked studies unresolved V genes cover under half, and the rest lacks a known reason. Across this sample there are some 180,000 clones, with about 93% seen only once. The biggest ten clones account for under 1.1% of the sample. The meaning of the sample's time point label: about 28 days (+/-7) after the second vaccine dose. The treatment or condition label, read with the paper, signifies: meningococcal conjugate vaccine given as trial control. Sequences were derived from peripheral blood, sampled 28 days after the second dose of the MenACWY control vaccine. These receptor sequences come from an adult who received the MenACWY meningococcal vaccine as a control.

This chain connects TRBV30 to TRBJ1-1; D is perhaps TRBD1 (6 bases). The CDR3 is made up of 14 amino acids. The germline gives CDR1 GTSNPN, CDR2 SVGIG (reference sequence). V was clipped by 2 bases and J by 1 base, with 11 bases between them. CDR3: CAWSNRGGNTEAFF. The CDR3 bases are TGTGCCTGGAGTAATCGAGGGGGGAACACTGAAGCTTTCTTT.

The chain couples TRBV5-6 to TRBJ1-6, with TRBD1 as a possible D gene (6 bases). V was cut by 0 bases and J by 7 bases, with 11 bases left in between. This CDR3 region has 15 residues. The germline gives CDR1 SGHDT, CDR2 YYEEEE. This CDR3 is CASSLVGQSNSPLHF. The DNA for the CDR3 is TGTGCCAGCAGCTTGGTTGGACAGTCAAATTCACCCCTCCACTTT.

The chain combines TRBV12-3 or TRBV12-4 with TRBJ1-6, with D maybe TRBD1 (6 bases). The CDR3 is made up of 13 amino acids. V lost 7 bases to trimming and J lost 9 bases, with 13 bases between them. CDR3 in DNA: TGTGCCAGCACCGTTCGGGGGCTTTCACCCCTCCACTTT. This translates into CASTVRGLSPLHF.

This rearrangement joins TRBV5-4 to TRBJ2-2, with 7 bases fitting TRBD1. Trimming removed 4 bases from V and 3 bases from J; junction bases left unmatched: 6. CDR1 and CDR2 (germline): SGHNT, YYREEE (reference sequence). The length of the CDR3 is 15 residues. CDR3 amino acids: CASSGRGQDTGELFF. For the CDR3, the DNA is TGTGCCAGCAGCGGCCGCGGACAGGACACCGGGGAGCTGTTTTTT.

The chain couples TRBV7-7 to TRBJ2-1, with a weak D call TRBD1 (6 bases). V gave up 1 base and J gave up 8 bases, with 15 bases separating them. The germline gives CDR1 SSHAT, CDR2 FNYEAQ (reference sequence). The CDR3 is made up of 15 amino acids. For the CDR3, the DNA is TGTGCCAGCAGCTTAGGCCAGGGGCCCCTGTATGAGCAGTTCTTC. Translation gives CASSLGQGPLYEQFF. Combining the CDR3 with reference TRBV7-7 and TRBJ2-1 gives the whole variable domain GAGVSQSPRYKVTKRGQDVTLRCDPISSHATLYWYQQALGQGPEFLTYFNYEAQPDKSGLPSDRFSAERPEGSISTLTIQRTEQRDSAMYRCASSLGQGPLYEQFFGPGTRLTVL.

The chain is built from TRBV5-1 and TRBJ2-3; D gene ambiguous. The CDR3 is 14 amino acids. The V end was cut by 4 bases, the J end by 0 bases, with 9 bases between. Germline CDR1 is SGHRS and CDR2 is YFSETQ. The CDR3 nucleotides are TGCGCCAGCAGCCCGTCTGACAGCACAGATACGCAGTATTTT. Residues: CASSPSDSTDTQYF.

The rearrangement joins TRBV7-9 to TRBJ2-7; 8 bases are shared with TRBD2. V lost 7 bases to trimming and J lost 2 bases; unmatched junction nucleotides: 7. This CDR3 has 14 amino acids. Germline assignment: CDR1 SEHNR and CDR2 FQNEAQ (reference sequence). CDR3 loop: CASTPGGPPYEQYF. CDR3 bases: TGTGCCAGCACCCCGGGGGGGCCTCCCTACGAGCAGTACTTC.

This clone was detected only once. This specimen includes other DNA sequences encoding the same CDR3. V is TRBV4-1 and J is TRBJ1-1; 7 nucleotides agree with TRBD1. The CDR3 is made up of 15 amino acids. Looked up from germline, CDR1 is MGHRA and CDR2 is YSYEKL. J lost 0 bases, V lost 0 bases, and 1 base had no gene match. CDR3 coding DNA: TGCGCCAGCAGCCAAGAGGGGACAGTGAACACTGAAGCTTTCTTT. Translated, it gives CASSQEGTVNTEAFF.

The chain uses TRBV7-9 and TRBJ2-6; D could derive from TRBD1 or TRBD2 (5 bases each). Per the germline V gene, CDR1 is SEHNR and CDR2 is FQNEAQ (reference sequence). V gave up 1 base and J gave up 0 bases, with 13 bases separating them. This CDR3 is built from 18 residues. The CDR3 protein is CASSLEVRESSGANVLTF. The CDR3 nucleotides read TGTGCCAGCAGCTTAGAGGTCAGGGAGAGCTCTGGGGCCAACGTCCTGACTTTC.

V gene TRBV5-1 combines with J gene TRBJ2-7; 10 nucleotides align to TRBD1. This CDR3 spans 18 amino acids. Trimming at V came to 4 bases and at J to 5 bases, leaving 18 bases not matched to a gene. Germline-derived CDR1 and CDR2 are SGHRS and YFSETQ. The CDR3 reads CASSHGGTGATTFHEQYF. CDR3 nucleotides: TGCGCCAGCAGCCACGGGGGGACAGGGGCTACGACCTTCCACGAGCAGTACTTC.

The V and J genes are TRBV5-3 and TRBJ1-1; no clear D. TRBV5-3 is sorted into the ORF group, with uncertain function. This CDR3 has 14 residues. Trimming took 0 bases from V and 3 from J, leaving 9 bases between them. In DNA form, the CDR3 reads TGTGCCAGAAGCTTGGTGGGGAGGTACACTGAAGCTTTCTTT. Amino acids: CARSLVGRYTEAFF.

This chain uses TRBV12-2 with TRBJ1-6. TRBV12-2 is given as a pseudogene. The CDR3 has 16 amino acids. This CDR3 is CASRFPEEYHNSPLHF. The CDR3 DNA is TGTGCAAGTCGCTTCCCCGAGGAATACCATAATTCACCCCTCCACTTT.

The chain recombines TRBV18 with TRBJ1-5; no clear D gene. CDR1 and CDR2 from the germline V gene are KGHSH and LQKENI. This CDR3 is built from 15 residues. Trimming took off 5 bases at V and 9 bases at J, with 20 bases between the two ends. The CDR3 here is CASSNQEAGNVPQHF. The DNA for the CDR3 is TGTGCCAGCTCAAACCAGGAGGCAGGCAATGTGCCCCAGCATTTT.

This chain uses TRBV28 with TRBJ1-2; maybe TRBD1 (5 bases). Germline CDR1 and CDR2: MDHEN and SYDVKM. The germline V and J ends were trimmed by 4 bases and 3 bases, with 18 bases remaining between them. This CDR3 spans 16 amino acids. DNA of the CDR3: TGTGCCAGCAGTTCCCCCCCTGGGCAGGGTCACTATGGCTACACCTTC. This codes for CASSSPPGQGHYGYTF.

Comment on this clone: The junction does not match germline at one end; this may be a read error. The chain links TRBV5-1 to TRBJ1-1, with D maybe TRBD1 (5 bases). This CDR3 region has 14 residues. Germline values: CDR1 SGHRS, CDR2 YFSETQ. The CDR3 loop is CASGLESRGTEAFF. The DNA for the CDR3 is TGCGCCAGCGGCTTAGAGAGTCGGGGGACTGAAGCTTTCTTT. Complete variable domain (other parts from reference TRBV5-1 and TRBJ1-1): KAGVTQTPRYLIKTRGQQVTLSCSPISGHRSVSWYQQTPGQGLQFLFEYFSETQRNKGNFPGRFSGRQFSNSRSEMNVSTLELGDSALYLCASGLESRGTEAFFGQGTRLTVV.

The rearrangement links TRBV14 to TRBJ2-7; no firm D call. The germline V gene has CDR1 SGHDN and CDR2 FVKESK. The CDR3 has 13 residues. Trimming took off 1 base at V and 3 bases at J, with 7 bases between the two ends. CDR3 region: CASSQGVIYEQYF. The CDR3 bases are TGTGCCAGCAGCCAAGGGGTGATCTACGAGCAGTACTTC.

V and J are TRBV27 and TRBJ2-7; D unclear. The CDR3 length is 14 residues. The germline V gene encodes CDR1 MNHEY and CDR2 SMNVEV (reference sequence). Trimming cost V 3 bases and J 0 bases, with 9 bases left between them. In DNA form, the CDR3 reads TGTGCCAGCAGTTTTCTCGGGCCCTCCTACGAGCAGTACTTC. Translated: CASSFLGPSYEQYF.

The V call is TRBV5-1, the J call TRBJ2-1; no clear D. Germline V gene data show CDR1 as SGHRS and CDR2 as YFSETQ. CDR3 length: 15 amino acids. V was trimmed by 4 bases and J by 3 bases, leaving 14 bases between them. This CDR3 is CASSQSLGSYNEQFF. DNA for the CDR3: TGCGCCAGCAGCCAATCCCTGGGCAGCTACAATGAGCAGTTCTTC. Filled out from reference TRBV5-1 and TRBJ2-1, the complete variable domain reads KAGVTQTPRYLIKTRGQQVTLSCSPISGHRSVSWYQQTPGQGLQFLFEYFSETQRNKGNFPGRFSGRQFSNSRSEMNVSTLELGDSALYLCASSQSLGSYNEQFFGPGTRLTVL.

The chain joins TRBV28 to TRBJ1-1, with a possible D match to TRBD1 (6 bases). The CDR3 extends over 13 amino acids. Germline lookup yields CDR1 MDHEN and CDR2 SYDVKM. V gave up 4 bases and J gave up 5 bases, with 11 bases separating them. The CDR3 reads CASSSLRGTEAFF. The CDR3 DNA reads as TGTGCCAGCAGTTCCCTGAGGGGGACTGAAGCTTTCTTT.

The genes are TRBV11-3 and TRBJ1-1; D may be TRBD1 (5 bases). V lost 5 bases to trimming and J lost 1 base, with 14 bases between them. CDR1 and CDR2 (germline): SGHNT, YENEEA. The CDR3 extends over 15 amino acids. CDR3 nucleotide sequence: TGTGCCAGCAGCAAGGGAGGACACAGGAACACTGAAGCTTTCTTT. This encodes CASSKGGHRNTEAFF. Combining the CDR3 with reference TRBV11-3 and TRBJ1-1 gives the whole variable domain EAGVVQSPRYKIIEKKQPVAFWCNPISGHNTLYWYLQNLGQGPELLIRYENEEAVDDSQLPKDRFSAERLKGVDSTLKIQPAELGDSAVYLCASSKGGHRNTEAFFGQGTRLTVV.

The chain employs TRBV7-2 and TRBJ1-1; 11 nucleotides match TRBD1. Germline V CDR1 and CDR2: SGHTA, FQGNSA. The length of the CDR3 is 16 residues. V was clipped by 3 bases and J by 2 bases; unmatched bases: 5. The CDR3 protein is CASSFGQGARNTEAFF. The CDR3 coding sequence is TGTGCCAGCAGCTTCGGACAGGGGGCTCGCAACACTGAAGCTTTCTTT.

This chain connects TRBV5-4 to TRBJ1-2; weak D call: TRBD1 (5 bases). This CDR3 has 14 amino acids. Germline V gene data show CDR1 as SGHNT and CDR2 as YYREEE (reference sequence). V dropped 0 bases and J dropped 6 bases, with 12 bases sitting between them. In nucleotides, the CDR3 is TGTGCCAGCAGCTTGGCTGGGGGGAGCGATGGCTACACCTTC. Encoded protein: CASSLAGGSDGYTF.

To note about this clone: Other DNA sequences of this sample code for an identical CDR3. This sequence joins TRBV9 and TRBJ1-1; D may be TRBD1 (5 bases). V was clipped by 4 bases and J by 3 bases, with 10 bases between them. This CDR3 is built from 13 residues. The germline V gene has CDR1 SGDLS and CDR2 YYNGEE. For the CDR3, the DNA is TGTGCCAGCAGCCCCCTGGGGGACACTGAAGCTTTCTTT. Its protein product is CASSPLGDTEAFF.

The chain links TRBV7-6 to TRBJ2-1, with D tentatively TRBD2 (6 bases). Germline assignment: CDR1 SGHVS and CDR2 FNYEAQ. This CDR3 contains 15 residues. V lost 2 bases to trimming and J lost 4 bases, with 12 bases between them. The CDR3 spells CASSLRGVEYNEQFF. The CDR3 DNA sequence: TGTGCCAGCAGCTTACGCGGGGTAGAATACAATGAGCAGTTCTTC.

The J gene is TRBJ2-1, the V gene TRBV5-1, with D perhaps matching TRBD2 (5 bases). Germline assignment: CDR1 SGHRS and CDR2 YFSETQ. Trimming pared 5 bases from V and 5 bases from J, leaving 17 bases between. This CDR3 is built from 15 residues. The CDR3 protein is CASRRRASPDNEQFF. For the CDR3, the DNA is TGCGCCAGCAGGCGACGGGCTAGCCCTGACAATGAGCAGTTCTTC.

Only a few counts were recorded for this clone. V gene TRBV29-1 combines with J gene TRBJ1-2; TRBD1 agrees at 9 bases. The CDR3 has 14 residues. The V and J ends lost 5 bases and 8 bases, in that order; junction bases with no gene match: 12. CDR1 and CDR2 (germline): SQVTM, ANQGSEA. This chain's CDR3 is CSVWDRAFTAGYTF. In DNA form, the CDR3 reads TGCAGCGTTTGGGACAGGGCGTTTACGGCCGGCTACACCTTC.